The next 14 T cell receptor beta chains were all read from a single sample in a study of TIL therapy for anti-PD-1-resistant metastatic lung cancer. This sample's time point: pre-treatment sample, taken before nivolumab and TIL therapy. Most excised metastases sampled were pleural nodules or supraclavicular lymph nodes. The libraries were made with immunoSEQ v3. The protocol was immunoSEQ multiplex PCR, while the TCRdb copy is restricted to in-frame clones and leaves out a portion. The sample has around 45,000 clones; less than 75% are singletons. This specimen consisted of tumor tissue, obtained at baseline. These TCRs come from a person between 25 and 79 years old with non-small cell lung cancer.

In its sample, this clone was seen a few times. The gene calls are TRBV2 and TRBJ1-1; TRBD1 agrees at 7 bases. With V trimmed by 1 base and J by 2 bases, 4 bases remained unmatched. CDR1 is SNHLY and CDR2 is FYNNEI in the germline V gene. The CDR3 is 15 amino acids. The CDR3 reads CASSEDRGGNTEAFF. CDR3 DNA: TGTGCCAGCAGTGAAGACAGGGGCGGCAACACTGAAGCTTTCTTT.

The chain uses TRBV5-1 and TRBJ1-1; possible D gene TRBD1, 6 bases. Trimming shortened V by 0 bases and J by 4 bases, and 16 bases separated the two germline ends. The CDR3 sequence is 16 residues long. Germline V gene sequence: CDR1 SGHRS, CDR2 YFSETQ. The CDR3 DNA sequence: TGCGCCAGCAGCTTGGCCCAGGGGCTTAGGAGCACTGAAGCTTTCTTT. Translation gives CASSLAQGLRSTEAFF.

The chain uses TRBV28 and TRBJ2-7, with 7 positions matching TRBD1. The CDR3 extends over 16 amino acids. Trimming cost V 3 bases and J 1 base; bases outside gene matches: 9. Germline CDR1 and CDR2: MDHEN and SYDVKM. DNA of the CDR3: TGTGCCAGCAGTTTGTACAGGGGTTCGGGGTCCTACGAGCAGTACTTC. Amino acids: CASSLYRGSGSYEQYF.

The V gene is TRBV5-6, the J gene TRBJ1-1; tentative D call: TRBD1 (5 bases). CDR1 and CDR2 from the germline V gene are SGHDT and YYEEEE. The CDR3 is 15 residues long. V dropped 4 bases and J dropped 0 bases, with 13 bases sitting between them. The CDR3 is CASSTRQHMNTEAFF. The CDR3 DNA follows: TGTGCCAGCAGCACTAGACAGCACATGAACACTGAAGCTTTCTTT.

The genes are TRBV4-3 and TRBJ1-1; no firm D call. The ends were cut back, 1 base at V and 12 bases at J, with 12 bases in the middle. The CDR3 runs to 12 residues. Per germline, CDR1 LGHNA and CDR2 YSLEER. The CDR3 loop reads CASSQVGRFTFF. The CDR3, as DNA: TGCGCCAGCAGCCAAGTCGGTCGATTCACTTTCTTT.

The V and J genes are TRBV19 and TRBJ1-6; D possibly corresponds to TRBD1 (5 bases). Germline lookup yields CDR1 LNHDA and CDR2 SQIVND (reference sequence). The ends were cut back, 1 base at V and 1 base at J, with 11 bases in the middle. The CDR3 length is 17 residues. CDR3 residues: CASSIGTGRSYNSPLHF. CDR3 bases: TGTGCCAGTAGTATAGGAACAGGACGGTCCTATAATTCACCCCTCCACTTT.

The chain recombines TRBV7-8 with TRBJ2-7; 8 bases are a match to TRBD1. Germline CDR1 is SGHVS and CDR2 is FQNEAQ. The CDR3 loop spans 16 amino acids. With V trimmed by 0 bases and J by 2 bases, 6 bases remained unmatched. The CDR3 coding sequence is TGTGCCAGCAGCTTAGCGGGGCAGGGGGCCCCCTACGAGCAGTACTTC. Its protein is CASSLAGQGAPYEQYF.

This clone showed up just a few times. The rearrangement uses TRBV5-8 and TRBJ2-7; 7 bases are shared with TRBD1. V was pared by 0 bases and J by 2 bases, with 5 bases of the junction left unmatched. This CDR3 is built from 15 residues. Germline CDR1 and CDR2: SGHTS and YDEGEE. The CDR3: CASSLDGDRAYEQYF. The CDR3 nucleotides are TGTGCCAGCAGCTTGGATGGTGACAGGGCCTACGAGCAGTACTTC.

The chain is built from TRBV29-1 and TRBJ1-1, with D hard to call. Germline-derived CDR1 and CDR2 are SQVTM and ANQGSEA. The CDR3 contains 12 residues. V shed 5 bases and J shed 1 base, with 8 bases lying between them. The CDR3 spells CSVHGWNTEAFF. As DNA, the CDR3 is TGCAGCGTTCATGGATGGAACACTGAAGCTTTCTTT.

This rearrangement joins TRBV5-3 to TRBJ2-1, with 8 positions matching TRBD2. TRBV5-3 is an ORF; its function is uncertain. J gave up 2 bases and V 3 bases, and 16 bases lay outside the gene matches. The CDR3 totals 19 residues. This CDR3 is CARSSPRWRGAKTYNEQFF. The CDR3 coding sequence is TGTGCCAGAAGCTCCCCCCGTTGGCGGGGGGCCAAGACCTACAATGAGCAGTTCTTC.

This clone was recorded at least ten times. The chain is built from TRBV4-2 and TRBJ1-4, with a possible D match to TRBD1 (5 bases). Germline V gives CDR1 LGHNA, CDR2 YNFKEQ. This CDR3 region has 14 residues. V was pared by 9 bases and J by 6 bases, with 17 bases between. CDR3 DNA: TGTGCCAGTCAGCCTCAGGGAAAAGATGAAAAACTGTTTTTT. Translation gives CASQPQGKDEKLFF.

The V gene is TRBV28, the J gene TRBJ1-6, with D maybe TRBD1 (6 bases). Germline V gives CDR1 MDHEN, CDR2 SYDVKM. CDR3 size: 14 residues. The ends were cut back, 3 bases at V and 11 bases at J, with 14 bases in the middle. The CDR3 DNA sequence: TGTGCCAGCAGTTTGTGGGGGCAGTCGACACCCCTCCACTTT. Protein: CASSLWGQSTPLHF.

The chain has TRBV9 and TRBJ2-3, with D perhaps TRBD2 (5 bases). The germline V gene has CDR1 SGDLS and CDR2 YYNGEE. Trimming removed 0 bases from V and 2 bases from J, with 10 bases in between. This CDR3 region has 15 residues. The CDR3: CASSVGSDLTDTQYF. CDR3 DNA: TGTGCCAGCAGCGTAGGTAGCGACCTCACAGATACGCAGTATTTT.

V and J are TRBV28 and TRBJ1-2, with 7 positions matching TRBD1. CDR1 is MDHEN, CDR2 SYDVKM, per germline. V trimming: 6 bases; J trimming: 6 bases; junction bases outside the gene matches: 10. CDR3 length: 14 residues. CDR3 nucleotides: TGTGCCAGCAGCCCACAGGGGCAGGGAGATGGCTACACCTTC. Translation: CASSPQGQGDGYTF.